The clone carrying this T cell receptor (beta chain) came up a few times. Its antigen is currently unknown. Germline V CDR1 and CDR2: DFQATT, SNEGSKA (reference sequence). Trimming left V 3 bases short and J 10 bases short, with 15 bases between. The CDR3 consists of 13 residues. Regarding the study as a whole: The TCR gene usage of tumor memory CD4+ T cells clustered together with blood and lymph node memory CD4+ cells and with lymph node naive CD4+ cells. Tumor Treg TCRs overlapped most with tumor naive CD4+ cells.

Naive CD4+ T cells were purified with Tregs depleted by CD25. Constant-region reverse primers amplified full-length variable regions, followed by semi-nested Nested Universal Primer A PCR. Each CDR3 protein is one row after TCRdb ran MiXCR on the 5' RACE reads. The sample has approximately 40,000 distinct CDR3 sequences, 18% seen once. V gene TRBV20-1 combines with J gene TRBJ1-4; D possibly corresponds to TRBD1 (5 bases). The TCR was taken from a female donor with breast cancer. The specimen was naive CD4+ T cells sorted from a lymph node. The subset denotes: naive CD4+ T cells, CD4+CD45RA+CD25-. The CDR3 bases are TGCAGTGCTAGTACGGGGGGAATAGGAAAACTGTTTTTT. This gives the protein CSASTGGIGKLFF.